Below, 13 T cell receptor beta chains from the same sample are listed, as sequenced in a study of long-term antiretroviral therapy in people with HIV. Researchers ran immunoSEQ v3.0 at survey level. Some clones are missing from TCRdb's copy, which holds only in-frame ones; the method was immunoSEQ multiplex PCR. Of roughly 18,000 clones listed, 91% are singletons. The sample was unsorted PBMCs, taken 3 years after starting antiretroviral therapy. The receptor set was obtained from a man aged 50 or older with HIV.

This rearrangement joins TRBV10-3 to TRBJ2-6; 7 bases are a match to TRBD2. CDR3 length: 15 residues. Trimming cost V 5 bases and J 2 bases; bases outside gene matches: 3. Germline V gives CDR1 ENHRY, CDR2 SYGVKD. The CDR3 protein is CAISSGGAGANVLTF. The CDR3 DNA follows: TGTGCCATCAGTTCTGGGGGGGCTGGGGCCAACGTCCTGACTTTC.

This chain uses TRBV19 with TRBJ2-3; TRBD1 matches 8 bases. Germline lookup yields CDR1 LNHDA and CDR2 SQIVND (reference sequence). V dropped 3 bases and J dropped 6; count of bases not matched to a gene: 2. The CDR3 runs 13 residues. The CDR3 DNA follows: TGTGCCAGTAGTATGGACAGGGCGGATACGCAGTATTTT. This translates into CASSMDRADTQYF.

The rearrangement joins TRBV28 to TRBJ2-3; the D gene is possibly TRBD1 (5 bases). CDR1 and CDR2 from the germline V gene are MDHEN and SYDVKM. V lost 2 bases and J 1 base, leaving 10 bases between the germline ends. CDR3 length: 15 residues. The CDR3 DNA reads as TGTGCCAGCAGTTTAGTAACAGGAGGCACAGATACGCAGTATTTT. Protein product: CASSLVTGGTDTQYF.

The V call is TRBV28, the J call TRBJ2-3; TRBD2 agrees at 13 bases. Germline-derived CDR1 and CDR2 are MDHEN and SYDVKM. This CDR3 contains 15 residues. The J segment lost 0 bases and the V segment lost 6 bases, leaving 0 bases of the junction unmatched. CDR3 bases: TGTGCCAGCAGGGGACTAGCGGGGAGCACAGATACGCAGTATTTT. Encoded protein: CASRGLAGSTDTQYF.

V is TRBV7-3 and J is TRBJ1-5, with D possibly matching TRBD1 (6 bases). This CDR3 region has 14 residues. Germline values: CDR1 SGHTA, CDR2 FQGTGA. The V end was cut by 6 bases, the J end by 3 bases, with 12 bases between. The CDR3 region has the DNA TGTGCCAGCAGATTCGGGACATCCAATCAGCCCCAGCATTTT. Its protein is CASRFGTSNQPQHF.

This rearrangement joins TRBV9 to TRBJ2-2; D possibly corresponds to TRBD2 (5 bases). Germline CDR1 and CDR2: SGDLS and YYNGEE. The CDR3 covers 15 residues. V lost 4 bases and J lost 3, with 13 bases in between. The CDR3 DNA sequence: TGTGCCAGCAGCCCCCCGGGGTTCGACACCGGGGAGCTGTTTTTT. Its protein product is CASSPPGFDTGELFF.

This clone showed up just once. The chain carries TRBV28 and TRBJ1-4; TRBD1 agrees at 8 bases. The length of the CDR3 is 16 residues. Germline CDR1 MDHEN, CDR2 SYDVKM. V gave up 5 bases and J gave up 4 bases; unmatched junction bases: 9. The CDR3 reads CASSRGTGWDNEKLFF. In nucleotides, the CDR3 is TGTGCCAGCAGTCGAGGGACAGGATGGGATAATGAAAAACTGTTTTTT.

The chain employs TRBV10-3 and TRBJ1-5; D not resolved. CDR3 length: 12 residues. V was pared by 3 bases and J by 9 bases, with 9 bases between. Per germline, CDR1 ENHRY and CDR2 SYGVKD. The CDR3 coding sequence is TGTGCCATCAGTGATAGGGATACGCCCCAGCATTTT. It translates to CAISDRDTPQHF.

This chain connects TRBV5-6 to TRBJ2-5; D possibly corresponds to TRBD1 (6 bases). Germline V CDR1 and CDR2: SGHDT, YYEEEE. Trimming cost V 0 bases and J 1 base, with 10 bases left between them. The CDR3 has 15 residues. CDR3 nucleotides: TGTGCCAGCAGCTTGGCCACAGGGATCCAAGAGACCCAGTACTTC. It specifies CASSLATGIQETQYF.

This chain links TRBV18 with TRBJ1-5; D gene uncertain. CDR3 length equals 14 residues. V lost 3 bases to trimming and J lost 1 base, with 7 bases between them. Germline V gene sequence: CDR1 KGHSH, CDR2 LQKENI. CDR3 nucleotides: TGTGCCAGCTCACCGGGCCAAAGCAATCAGCCCCAGCATTTT. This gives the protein CASSPGQSNQPQHF. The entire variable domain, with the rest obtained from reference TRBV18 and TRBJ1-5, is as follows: NAGVMQNPRHLVRRRGQEARLRCSPMKGHSHVYWYRQLPEEGLKFMVYLQKENIIDESGMPKERFSAEFPKEGPSILRIQQVVRGDSAAYFCASSPGQSNQPQHFGDGTRLSIL.

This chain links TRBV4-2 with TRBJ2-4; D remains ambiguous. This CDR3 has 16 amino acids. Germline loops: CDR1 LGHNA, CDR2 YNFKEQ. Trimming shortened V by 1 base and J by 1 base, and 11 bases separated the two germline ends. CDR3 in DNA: TGTGCCAGCAGCCAAGGTAACCGCAACGCCAAAAACATTCAGTACTTC. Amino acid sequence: CASSQGNRNAKNIQYF.

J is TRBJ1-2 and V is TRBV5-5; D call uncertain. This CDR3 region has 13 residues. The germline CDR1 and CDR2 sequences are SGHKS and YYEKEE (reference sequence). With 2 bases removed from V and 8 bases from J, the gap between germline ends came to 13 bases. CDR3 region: CASSFGDGGGYTF. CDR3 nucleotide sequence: TGTGCCAGCAGCTTTGGAGACGGAGGGGGCTACACCTTC.

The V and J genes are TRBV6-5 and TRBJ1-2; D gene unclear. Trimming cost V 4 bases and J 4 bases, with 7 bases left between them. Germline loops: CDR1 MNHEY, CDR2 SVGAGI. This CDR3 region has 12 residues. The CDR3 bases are TGTGCCAGCAGTTCGGAGGGCTATGGCTACACCTTC. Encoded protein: CASSSEGYGYTF.